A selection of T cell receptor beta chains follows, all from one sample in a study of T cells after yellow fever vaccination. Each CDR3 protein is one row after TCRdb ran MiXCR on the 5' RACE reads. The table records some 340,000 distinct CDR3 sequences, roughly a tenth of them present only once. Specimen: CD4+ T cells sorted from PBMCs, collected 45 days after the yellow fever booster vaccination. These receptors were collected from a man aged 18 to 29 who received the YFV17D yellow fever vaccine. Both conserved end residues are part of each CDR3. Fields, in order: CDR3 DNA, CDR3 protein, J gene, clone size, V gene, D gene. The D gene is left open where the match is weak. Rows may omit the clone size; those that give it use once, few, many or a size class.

CDR3 DNA: TGTGCCAGCGCAACGGCTAGCAATCAGCCCCAGCATTTT
CDR3 protein: CASATASNQPQHF
J gene: TRBJ1-5
clone size: many
V gene: TRBV6-2/TRBV6-3
D gene: NA

CDR3 DNA: TGTGCCAGCAGCTGGACAGGGCCCAATGAGCAGTTCTTC
CDR3 protein: CASSWTGPNEQFF
J gene: TRBJ2-1
clone size: NA
V gene: TRBV5-6
D gene: TRBD1

CDR3 DNA: TGTGCCAGCAGCTTGCTGGAGAATAGCAATCAGCCCCAGCATTTT
CDR3 protein: CASSLLENSNQPQHF
J gene: TRBJ1-5
clone size: NA
V gene: TRBV5-6
D gene: NA

CDR3 DNA: TGTGCCAGCAGTTACTCGATCTTAGCGGGGGGTGAGCAGTTCTTC
CDR3 protein: CASSYSILAGGEQFF
J gene: TRBJ2-1
clone size: few
V gene: TRBV6-5
D gene: TRBD2

CDR3 DNA: TGTGCCAGCAGTTTAAAAAGGGCCGCGCATGGCTACACCTTC
CDR3 protein: CASSLKRAAHGYTF
J gene: TRBJ1-2
clone size: NA
V gene: TRBV12-3/TRBV12-4
D gene: NA

CDR3 DNA: TGTGCCAGCAGTACACAGGGAGGGGATGGCTACACCTTC
CDR3 protein: CASSTQGGDGYTF
J gene: TRBJ1-2
clone size: NA
V gene: TRBV6-5
D gene: NA

CDR3 DNA: TGTGCCAGCTCACTTTCTACAGGGGATCGTAATGGCTACACCTTC
CDR3 protein: CASSLSTGDRNGYTF
J gene: TRBJ1-2
clone size: NA
V gene: TRBV18
D gene: TRBD1

CDR3 DNA: TGTGCCAGCAGCTTATATCGAGGACAGGTGGCCTTTGGGTATGGCTACACCTTC
CDR3 protein: CASSLYRGQVAFGYGYTF
J gene: TRBJ1-2
clone size: NA
V gene: TRBV7-2
D gene: TRBD1

CDR3 DNA: TGTGCCAGCAGCCAGGGAGAAGGTCAGCCCCAGCATTTT
CDR3 protein: CASSQGEGQPQHF
J gene: TRBJ1-5
clone size: many
V gene: TRBV12-3/TRBV12-4
D gene: NA

CDR3 DNA: TGCGCCAGCAGCCAGCTGCGGGCGGGGGGTTCAGATACGCAGTATTTT
CDR3 protein: CASSQLRAGGSDTQYF
J gene: TRBJ2-3
clone size: many
V gene: TRBV5-1
D gene: TRBD2

CDR3 DNA: TGCAGTGCTAGAGAGGGACTGGGGGAAGGCTACACCTTC
CDR3 protein: CSAREGLGEGYTF
J gene: TRBJ1-2
clone size: few
V gene: TRBV20-1
D gene: NA

CDR3 DNA: TGCGCCAGCAGCGTACCCCTAGCGGGGGATGTGGATACGCAGTATTTT
CDR3 protein: CASSVPLAGDVDTQYF
J gene: TRBJ2-3
clone size: few
V gene: TRBV5-1
D gene: TRBD2

CDR3 DNA: TGTGCCAGCAGCCAAGACCGGTATGTTGGCTACACCTTC
CDR3 protein: CASSQDRYVGYTF
J gene: TRBJ1-2
clone size: NA
V gene: TRBV7-2
D gene: NA

CDR3 DNA: TGCGCCAGCAGCCAAGAGAGCAGGGCCTGGGAGCAGTTCTTC
CDR3 protein: CASSQESRAWEQFF
J gene: TRBJ2-1
clone size: NA
V gene: TRBV4-3
D gene: NA

CDR3 DNA: TGTGCCAGCAGCCGCCGCCCAATAGGACAGAGCACTGAAGCTTTCTTT
CDR3 protein: CASSRRPIGQSTEAFF
J gene: TRBJ1-1
clone size: few
V gene: TRBV16
D gene: NA

CDR3 DNA: TGTGCCAGCAGCTTCCCCGGGAAAAACATTCAGTACTTC
CDR3 protein: CASSFPGKNIQYF
J gene: TRBJ2-4
clone size: few
V gene: TRBV7-2
D gene: NA

CDR3 DNA: TGCGCCAGCAGCTTATGGGACCCGTCCCTTGTCAATGAGCAGTTCTTC
CDR3 protein: CASSLWDPSLVNEQFF
J gene: TRBJ2-1
clone size: many
V gene: TRBV5-1
D gene: NA

CDR3 DNA: TGTGCCAGCAGCGTAGGAAGCGGGGGTGAGACCCAGTACTTC
CDR3 protein: CASSVGSGGETQYF
J gene: TRBJ2-5
clone size: NA
V gene: TRBV9
D gene: TRBD2

CDR3 DNA: TGTGCCAGCAGCGCCTTGGGTGGCATCACAGATACGCAGTATTTT
CDR3 protein: CASSALGGITDTQYF
J gene: TRBJ2-3
clone size: few
V gene: TRBV7-2
D gene: NA

CDR3 DNA: TGCGCCAGCAGCGGGGGACAGGTTTTTGGCACAGATACGCAGTATTTT
CDR3 protein: CASSGGQVFGTDTQYF
J gene: TRBJ2-3
clone size: NA
V gene: TRBV5-1
D gene: TRBD1

CDR3 DNA: TGTGCCAGCAGCCCCGGGAGGGGGCGGATGACCCAGTACTTC
CDR3 protein: CASSPGRGRMTQYF
J gene: TRBJ2-5
clone size: many
V gene: TRBV7-3
D gene: NA

CDR3 DNA: TGTGCCAGCAGCTTGCGGGCAAGGGATTCACCCCTCCACTTT
CDR3 protein: CASSLRARDSPLHF
J gene: TRBJ1-6
clone size: many
V gene: TRBV5-5
D gene: NA

CDR3 DNA: TGTGCCAGCAGTTACTCGAGGGAGGCTGGAAACACCATATATTTT
CDR3 protein: CASSYSREAGNTIYF
J gene: TRBJ1-3
clone size: NA
V gene: TRBV6-6
D gene: NA

CDR3 DNA: TGTGCCAGTAGTATCGGACATCCGACTATGCCCCAGCATTTT
CDR3 protein: CASSIGHPTMPQHF
J gene: TRBJ1-5
clone size: NA
V gene: TRBV19
D gene: NA

CDR3 DNA: TGCGCCAGCAGCTTCTCGGTCCTCCAATATTCGGACCAGTACTTC
CDR3 protein: CASSFSVLQYSDQYF
J gene: TRBJ2-5
clone size: NA
V gene: TRBV5-1
D gene: NA

CDR3 DNA: TGTGCCAGCAGCCAAGATTGGCCGGACTATGGCTACACCTTC
CDR3 protein: CASSQDWPDYGYTF
J gene: TRBJ1-2
clone size: few
V gene: TRBV4-2
D gene: NA

CDR3 DNA: TGTGCCAGCAGCCGGGAGAGTGAAAAACTGTTTTTT
CDR3 protein: CASSRESEKLFF
J gene: TRBJ1-4
clone size: NA
V gene: TRBV7-9
D gene: NA

CDR3 DNA: TGTGCCAGCACCCCCACGGGACAGGGTTTGGAGACCCAGTACTTC
CDR3 protein: CASTPTGQGLETQYF
J gene: TRBJ2-5
clone size: NA
V gene: TRBV6-2/TRBV6-3
D gene: TRBD1

CDR3 DNA: TGTGCCAGCACCACAAGACTGAACACTGAAGCTTTCTTT
CDR3 protein: CASTTRLNTEAFF
J gene: TRBJ1-1
clone size: few
V gene: TRBV12-3/TRBV12-4
D gene: NA

CDR3 DNA: TGTGCCAGCAGCTTAATCGGACGTTCGAACACCGGGGAGCTGTTTTTT
CDR3 protein: CASSLIGRSNTGELFF
J gene: TRBJ2-2
clone size: NA
V gene: TRBV7-3
D gene: NA

CDR3 DNA: TGTGCCAGCAGTTACGGGAGGGGTCAGCCCCAGCATTTT
CDR3 protein: CASSYGRGQPQHF
J gene: TRBJ1-5
clone size: many
V gene: TRBV7-3
D gene: NA

CDR3 DNA: TGTGCCAGTAGTGCCAACGGACAGGCGGGGACAGATACGCAGTATTTT
CDR3 protein: CASSANGQAGTDTQYF
J gene: TRBJ2-3
clone size: many
V gene: TRBV19
D gene: NA

CDR3 DNA: TGCGCCAGCAGTCCAGGGGAGAGTTCACCCCTCCACTTT
CDR3 protein: CASSPGESSPLHF
J gene: TRBJ1-6
clone size: many
V gene: TRBV5-1
D gene: NA

CDR3 DNA: TGTGCCAGTGGGACAGGGGCTGAAAAACTGTTTTTT
CDR3 protein: CASGTGAEKLFF
J gene: TRBJ1-4
clone size: few
V gene: TRBV27
D gene: TRBD1

CDR3 DNA: TGTGCCAGCAGCCAGGAGGGTACAGGGCTCCGTGGCTACACCTTC
CDR3 protein: CASSQEGTGLRGYTF
J gene: TRBJ1-2
clone size: NA
V gene: TRBV6-5
D gene: NA

CDR3 DNA: TGTGCCAGCAGTTTAGACAGTCCTGAGCAGCCCCAGCATTTT
CDR3 protein: CASSLDSPEQPQHF
J gene: TRBJ1-5
clone size: NA
V gene: TRBV2
D gene: NA

CDR3 DNA: TGTGCCAGCAGCCAAGGGACAGCGTACCAAGAGACCCAGTACTTC
CDR3 protein: CASSQGTAYQETQYF
J gene: TRBJ2-5
clone size: few
V gene: TRBV4-2
D gene: NA

CDR3 DNA: TGTGCCAGCATTAACCCGGACAGGGGCACAGATACGCAGTATTTT
CDR3 protein: CASINPDRGTDTQYF
J gene: TRBJ2-3
clone size: many
V gene: TRBV12-3/TRBV12-4
D gene: TRBD1

CDR3 DNA: TGTGCCAGCAGCTTAGTAGGTCGGCAATCCCGGCCAGCTTCACAAGAGACCCAGTACTTC
CDR3 protein: CASSLVGRQSRPASQETQYF
J gene: TRBJ2-5
clone size: NA
V gene: TRBV7-2
D gene: NA

CDR3 DNA: TGCAGTGCTAGACGGACAGGGTTCGGCAATCAGCCCCAGCATTTT
CDR3 protein: CSARRTGFGNQPQHF
J gene: TRBJ1-5
clone size: NA
V gene: TRBV20-1
D gene: TRBD1

CDR3 DNA: TGTGCCAGCTCACCGGACGGGCCCTACAATGAGCAGTTCTTC
CDR3 protein: CASSPDGPYNEQFF
J gene: TRBJ2-1
clone size: many
V gene: TRBV18
D gene: NA

CDR3 DNA: TGTGCCAGCAGCTTTGGACCCAAGGGAGAGACCCAGTACTTC
CDR3 protein: CASSFGPKGETQYF
J gene: TRBJ2-5
clone size: few
V gene: TRBV7-2
D gene: NA

CDR3 DNA: TGTGCCAGCAGTTCCGCGGGAGGGGTAGAGACCCAGTACTTC
CDR3 protein: CASSSAGGVETQYF
J gene: TRBJ2-5
clone size: many
V gene: TRBV6-5
D gene: TRBD2

CDR3 DNA: TGCGCCAGCAGCTCGGACAGGGCCACAGATACGCAGTATTTT
CDR3 protein: CASSSDRATDTQYF
J gene: TRBJ2-3
clone size: NA
V gene: TRBV5-1
D gene: TRBD1

CDR3 DNA: TGTGCCAGCAGCTTCCGCGAGAAGACAGGGGGGTGGTCTACGCAGTATTTT
CDR3 protein: CASSFREKTGGWSTQYF
J gene: TRBJ2-3
clone size: few
V gene: TRBV7-9
D gene: TRBD1

CDR3 DNA: TGCGCCAGCAGCTTTGCTCAGAGCACTGAAGCTTTCTTT
CDR3 protein: CASSFAQSTEAFF
J gene: TRBJ1-1
clone size: NA
V gene: TRBV5-1
D gene: NA

CDR3 DNA: TGTGCCAGCAGCTCCCCCCGGGGAACCGGGGAGCTGTTTTTT
CDR3 protein: CASSSPRGTGELFF
J gene: TRBJ2-2
clone size: few
V gene: TRBV11-2
D gene: NA

CDR3 DNA: TGTGCCAGCAGCTTAGTAACGGGAGCGCAGTACTTC
CDR3 protein: CASSLVTGAQYF
J gene: TRBJ2-7
clone size: many
V gene: TRBV7-9
D gene: NA

CDR3 DNA: TGCGCCAGCAGCATAAGGCGGGAGACCCAGTACTTC
CDR3 protein: CASSIRRETQYF
J gene: TRBJ2-5
clone size: NA
V gene: TRBV5-1
D gene: NA

CDR3 DNA: TGCAGTGCTAGTTGGACTAGCGGGGTCGGAGAGACCCAGTACTTC
CDR3 protein: CSASWTSGVGETQYF
J gene: TRBJ2-5
clone size: few
V gene: TRBV20-1
D gene: TRBD2

CDR3 DNA: TGTGCCAGCAGGTACACCGGGGAGCTGTTTTTT
CDR3 protein: CASRYTGELFF
J gene: TRBJ2-2
clone size: many
V gene: TRBV28
D gene: NA

CDR3 DNA: TGTGCCAGCAGCCCGCGGTTCCAAGAGACCCAGTACTTC
CDR3 protein: CASSPRFQETQYF
J gene: TRBJ2-5
clone size: NA
V gene: TRBV7-3
D gene: NA

CDR3 DNA: TGTGCCAGCACCCACCCAGGGGCAGATACGCAGTATTTT
CDR3 protein: CASTHPGADTQYF
J gene: TRBJ2-3
clone size: few
V gene: TRBV7-9
D gene: NA

CDR3 DNA: TGTGCCAGCACCGGGACAGGGGCCTTCAATGAGCAGTTCTTC
CDR3 protein: CASTGTGAFNEQFF
J gene: TRBJ2-1
clone size: NA
V gene: TRBV2
D gene: TRBD1

CDR3 DNA: TGTGCCAGCAGCCCCGACGGAGCGGGTGAGCAGTTCTTC
CDR3 protein: CASSPDGAGEQFF
J gene: TRBJ2-1
clone size: NA
V gene: TRBV6-6
D gene: NA

CDR3 DNA: TGCAGTGCTAGAGACGCCAGGACAGGGGCAGGAAACACCATATATTTT
CDR3 protein: CSARDARTGAGNTIYF
J gene: TRBJ1-3
clone size: few
V gene: TRBV20-1
D gene: TRBD1

CDR3 DNA: TGTGCCAGCAGCTCACAGGGGGCAGGCAATCAGCCCCAGCATTTT
CDR3 protein: CASSSQGAGNQPQHF
J gene: TRBJ1-5
clone size: NA
V gene: TRBV12-3/TRBV12-4
D gene: TRBD1

CDR3 DNA: TGTGCCACCGGGACAGGGAACGCAAACACCGGGGAGCTGTTTTTT
CDR3 protein: CATGTGNANTGELFF
J gene: TRBJ2-2
clone size: few
V gene: TRBV10-3
D gene: TRBD1